One and the same sample provided the 25 T cell receptor beta chains below, sequenced in a study of T cells after yellow fever vaccination. TCRdb used MiXCR to reprocess the 5' RACE reads, holding one entry per CDR3 protein. The sample holds some 68,000 distinct CDR3 sequences, about 7% seen once. Source: CD8+ T cells sorted from PBMCs, taken approximately 47 days after the first yellow fever vaccination. These receptors were obtained from a man aged 18 to 30 who received the YFV17D yellow fever vaccine.

The sample holds a few counts of this clonotype. This chain links TRBV12-3 or TRBV12-4 with TRBJ1-5; possibly TRBD1 for D (6 bases). V lost 5 bases and J lost 7, with 21 bases in between. The CDR3 is 16 residues long. Here the CDR3 DNA reads TGTGCCAGCAGTGTCCTGGGGCAGGGGAATCAACAGCCCCAGCATTTT. This gives the protein CASSVLGQGNQQPQHF.

This clonotype was observed at least ten times. The CDR3 loop is CASGDDRVLDTQYF. The CDR3 DNA reads TGTGCTAGTGGAGACGACAGGGTGTTAGATACGCAGTATTTT. The chain carries TRBV12-5 and TRBJ2-3; 7 bases line up with TRBD1. This CDR3 contains 14 residues. CDR1 is LGHNT, CDR2 FRNRAP, per germline. V shed 6 bases and J 5 bases; nucleotides not matched to a gene: 8.

This clonotype was picked up many times. The chain joins TRBV4-1 to TRBJ1-1, with a possible D match to TRBD1 (6 bases). The CDR3 is 15 residues long. Germline CDR1 reads MGHRA; CDR2 reads YSYEKL. Deletions cut 5 bases from V and 4 bases from J, with 17 bases between. CDR3 sequence (DNA): TGCGCCAGCAGCAGAAGGGCCCAGGGGATCACTGAAGCTTTCTTT. Protein product: CASSRRAQGITEAFF.

The chain recombines TRBV12-3 or TRBV12-4 with TRBJ1-1; TRBD1 matches at 8 bases. V gave up 6 bases and J gave up 6 bases; unmatched junction bases: 6. The CDR3 has 13 amino acids. The CDR3: CASRLTGAPEAFF. The DNA for the CDR3 is TGTGCCAGCAGACTGACAGGGGCCCCTGAAGCTTTCTTT.

This clonotype was seen at least ten times. V and J are TRBV6-1 and TRBJ2-7; 10 bases match TRBD1. Germline V gene lookup returns CDR1 MNHNS and CDR2 SASEGT. The CDR3 totals 14 residues. V dropped 4 bases and J dropped 4; count of bases not matched to a gene: 4. Written as DNA, the CDR3 is TGTGCCAGCAGTGGCCGGGACAGGGGATACGAGCAGTACTTC. Protein sequence: CASSGRDRGYEQYF.

The sample holds many counts of this clonotype. The V call is TRBV6-1, the J call TRBJ2-4, with D perhaps TRBD1 (6 bases). The V gene's germline CDR1 is MNHNS and CDR2 SASEGT. This CDR3 is built from 15 residues. V lost 6 bases, J lost 1 base, and 13 bases lay in between. CDR3: CASSPDRFAKNIQYF. CDR3 nucleotide sequence: TGTGCCAGCAGCCCGGACAGATTCGCCAAAAACATTCAGTACTTC.

Remarks on this clonotype: Being one base from a much bigger clone, this may be a read error. This chain connects TRBV7-9 to TRBJ1-6, with D perhaps matching TRBD1 (5 bases). There are 14 residues in the CDR3. CDR1 and CDR2 from the germline V gene are SEHNR and FQNEAQ (reference sequence). Trimming removed 1 base at V and 11 bases at J, with 12 bases between. DNA for the CDR3: TGTGCCAGCAGCTTAGTCCAGGGAAATACACCCCTCCACTTT. It yields the protein CASSLVQGNTPLHF. Supplemented by reference TRBV7-9 and TRBJ1-6, the full variable domain reads DTGVSQNPRHKITKRGQNVTFRCDPISEHNRLYWYRQTLGQGPEFLTYFQNEAQLEKSRLLSDRFSAERPKGSFSTLEIQRTEQGDSAMYLCASSLVQGNTPLHFGNGTRLTVT.

This clonotype occurred many times. The rearrangement joins TRBV20-1 to TRBJ1-6; 7 bases fit TRBD1. The germline gives CDR1 DFQATT, CDR2 SNEGSKA (reference sequence). Trimming cost V 0 bases and J 1 base; bases outside gene matches: 6. The CDR3 has 17 amino acids. Written as DNA, the CDR3 is TGCAGTGCTAGAGAGAGCGGGACAGTTTCCTATAATTCACCCCTCCACTTT. This translates into CSARESGTVSYNSPLHF.

The chain is built from TRBV27 and TRBJ1-3, with a tentative D call TRBD1 (6 bases). Trimming removed 6 bases at V and 4 bases at J, with 16 bases between. The germline gives CDR1 MNHEY, CDR2 SMNVEV (reference sequence). There are 15 residues in the CDR3. The DNA of the CDR3 is TGTGCCAGCAGACGCGATACAGGGACCGGAAACACCATATATTTT. Translated: CASRRDTGTGNTIYF.

This clonotype has at least ten counts. This rearrangement joins TRBV28 to TRBJ2-3, with a tentative D call TRBD2 (5 bases). The CDR3 is 14 residues long. Germline assignment: CDR1 MDHEN and CDR2 SYDVKM. V lost 6 bases and J lost 4, with 14 bases in between. This CDR3 reads CASRRVYEPDTQYF. The CDR3 DNA reads as TGTGCCAGCAGGCGGGTTTATGAGCCAGATACGCAGTATTTT.

About this clonotype: It is unclear where the CDR3 begins or ends on the DNA, so no DNA is shown, and the CDR3 is as TCRdb lists it. The chain links TRBV3-1 to TRBJ1-1; no check of the table's D call, TRBD1, against the DNA was made. The CDR3 is made up of 14 amino acids, end residues included. Germline V gives CDR1 LGHDT, CDR2 YNNKEL (reference sequence). The CDR3 sequence is CTFCPGQVFSEAFF.

The sample holds many counts of this clonotype. This sequence joins TRBV5-1 and TRBJ2-7; a weak D match, TRBD2 (5 bases). This CDR3 is 15 amino acids long. Trimming removed 4 bases from V and 4 bases from J, with 18 bases in between. CDR1 is SGHRS, CDR2 YFSETQ, per germline. The DNA of the CDR3 is TGCGCCAGCAGCCCCGTGTCGGGGTTCGGGTACGAGCAGTACTTC. It yields the protein CASSPVSGFGYEQYF.

This clonotype occurred many times. This chain uses TRBV6-5 with TRBJ2-5; TRBD2 matches 8 bases. CDR1 and CDR2 from the germline V gene are MNHEY and SVGAGI. CDR3 length: 15 amino acids. With V trimmed by 2 bases and J by 2 bases, 4 bases remained unmatched. The CDR3 protein is CASSYGGGPQETQYF. In DNA form, the CDR3 reads TGTGCCAGCAGTTACGGCGGGGGGCCTCAAGAGACCCAGTACTTC.

This clonotype was counted ten times or more. The V call is TRBV5-6, the J call TRBJ2-1, with a weak D call TRBD1 (5 bases). This CDR3 has 15 amino acids. Trimming took off 2 bases at V and 4 bases at J, with 13 bases between the two ends. Germline V gives CDR1 SGHDT, CDR2 YYEEEE. CDR3 protein: CASSFGQGLYNEQFF. CDR3 in DNA: TGTGCCAGCAGCTTCGGGCAGGGCCTATACAATGAGCAGTTCTTC. Full variable domain (outside the CDR3, taken from reference TRBV5-6 and TRBJ2-1): DAGVTQSPTHLIKTRGQQVTLRCSPKSGHDTVSWYQQALGQGPQFIFQYYEEEERQRGNFPDRFSGHQFPNYSSELNVNALLLGDSALYLCASSFGQGLYNEQFFGPGTRLTVL.

This chain joins TRBV6-4 and TRBJ1-2; no clear D gene. Germline V gene lookup returns CDR1 MRHNA and CDR2 SNTAGT. This CDR3 spans 13 amino acids. V dropped 3 bases and J dropped 8 bases, with 13 bases sitting between them. CDR3 DNA sequence: TGTGCCAGCAGTGATAAGGGTGTCGTCGGCTACACCTTC. Protein sequence: CASSDKGVVGYTF.

This clonotype occurred many times. The chain joins TRBV10-3 to TRBJ2-5; D call uncertain. With 3 bases removed from V and 0 bases from J, the gap between germline ends came to 2 bases. Per germline, CDR1 ENHRY and CDR2 SYGVKD. This CDR3 is built from 12 residues. The chain's CDR3 is CAISDYQETQYF. The CDR3 region has the DNA TGTGCCATCAGTGACTACCAAGAGACCCAGTACTTC.

The V gene is TRBV7-6, the J gene TRBJ2-7; D is perhaps TRBD1 (5 bases). V was pared by 5 bases and J by 6 bases, with 14 bases between. CDR3 length: 13 amino acids. The germline gives CDR1 SGHVS, CDR2 FNYEAQ. CDR3 in amino acids: CASSRWGGGEQYV. The DNA for the CDR3 is TGTGCCAGCAGCAGATGGGGCGGCGGCGAGCAGTACGTC.

The chain carries TRBV7-2 and TRBJ2-1; D unresolved. This CDR3 contains 14 residues. V was pared by 1 base and J by 5 bases, with 9 bases between. Looked up from germline, CDR1 is SGHTA and CDR2 is FQGNSA. CDR3: CASSLVGEDNEQFF. CDR3 DNA: TGTGCCAGCAGCTTAGTTGGCGAAGACAATGAGCAGTTCTTC.

This clonotype has more than one count but fewer than ten. This chain connects TRBV7-4 to TRBJ2-1, with 9 bases lining up with TRBD2. Germline V CDR1 and CDR2: SGHVT, SQSDAQ. This CDR3 spans 16 amino acids. Unmatched junction bases numbered 10, after V lost 2 bases and J lost 8 bases. The CDR3 DNA follows: TGTGCCAGCAGCTTACTCCCTAGCGGGGCATTGGATGAGCAGTTCTTC. Protein: CASSLLPSGALDEQFF.

In its sample, this clonotype was seen a few times. The V gene is TRBV6-5, the J gene TRBJ1-1; a possible D gene is TRBD1 (5 bases). The V gene lost 2 bases and the J gene lost 0 bases, with 7 bases spanning the gap. The CDR3 contains 14 residues. Per the germline V gene, CDR1 is MNHEY and CDR2 is SVGAGI. The CDR3 bases are TGTGCCAGCAGTTACGGGGCCATGAACACTGAAGCTTTCTTT. Translation: CASSYGAMNTEAFF.

This clonotype was counted at least ten times. The V gene is TRBV7-9, the J gene TRBJ2-7; 10 bases fit TRBD1. The CDR3 extends over 15 amino acids. From germline, CDR1 is SEHNR and CDR2 FQNEAQ (reference sequence). J lost 6 bases, V lost 1 base, and 6 bases had no gene match. The CDR3 sequence: CASSLGGQGNFEQYV. CDR3 nucleotide sequence: TGTGCCAGCAGCTTAGGGGGACAGGGGAATTTCGAGCAGTACGTC.

This clonotype occurred many times. The V and J genes are TRBV27 and TRBJ2-7; D is perhaps TRBD1 (5 bases). CDR1 MNHEY and CDR2 SMNVEV come from the germline V gene (reference sequence). CDR3 size: 13 residues. V was trimmed by 7 bases and J by 0 bases, leaving 10 bases between them. The CDR3 here is CASNQGSSYEQYF. In nucleotides, the CDR3 is TGTGCCAGCAACCAGGGCAGCTCCTACGAGCAGTACTTC.

This clonotype was picked up many times. The genes are TRBV7-2 and TRBJ1-1; D is unclear. The germline V gene has CDR1 SGHTA and CDR2 FQGNSA. The CDR3 is 15 residues long. V was cut by 3 bases and J by 8 bases, with 19 bases left in between. The CDR3 spells CASSFTPGLGIEAFF. The CDR3 region has the DNA TGTGCCAGCAGCTTTACTCCGGGCCTCGGTATAGAAGCTTTCTTT.

This clonotype was observed at least ten times. The J gene is TRBJ2-5, the V gene TRBV7-9; TRBD2 is a possible D gene (7 bases). CDR3 length equals 14 residues. Trimming shortened V by 0 bases and J by 6 bases, and 11 bases separated the two germline ends. Per the germline V gene, CDR1 is SEHNR and CDR2 is FQNEAQ (reference sequence). CDR3 nucleotides: TGTGCCAGCAGCTTAGCGGGGGGGCCGAAGACCCAGTACTTC. Residues: CASSLAGGPKTQYF.

This clonotype was observed at least ten times. This chain uses TRBV7-9 with TRBJ2-7, with 9 nucleotides matching TRBD1. The CDR3 is 14 amino acids. The V and J ends lost 5 bases and 2 bases, in that order; junction bases with no gene match: 4. Germline loops: CDR1 SEHNR, CDR2 FQNEAQ (reference sequence). DNA for the CDR3: TGTGCCAGCAGCCCTAGGGACAGGGCCTACGAGCAGTACTTC. As protein: CASSPRDRAYEQYF.